A selection of T cell receptor beta chains follows, all from one sample in a study of blood T cell repertoires in COVID-19. Only in-frame clones appear in the TCRdb table, and some are missing; sequencing was by immunoSEQ multiplex PCR. The sample holds about 140,000 clones, roughly 81% seen once. Sequenced input: peripheral blood. Receptors were obtained from a woman in her 50s with active or convalescent COVID-19. Both conserved end residues are part of each CDR3. D genes are given only for firm matches. Only part of the rows carry a size: once, few, many, or a class if the clone is expanded.

size | J | V | D | CDR3 | DNA
- | TRBJ1-3 | TRBV23-1 | - | CASSQRPRGGNTIYF | TGCGCCAGCAGCCAAAGACCCAGGGGTGGAAACACCATATATTTT
- | TRBJ2-1 | TRBV28 | - | CASSPVSSYNEQFF | TGTGCCAGCAGCCCCGTTAGCTCCTACAATGAGCAGTTCTTC
- | TRBJ1-6 | TRBV30 | TRBD1 | CAWRTGGNSPLHF | TGTGCCTGGCGGACAGGGGGGAATTCACCCCTCCACTTT
few | TRBJ1-3 | TRBV6-5 | TRBD1 | CATATGFLGNTIYF | TGTGCCACCGCGACAGGGTTTCTCGGAAACACCATATATTTT
- | TRBJ1-1 | TRBV11-1 | - | CASSLVTGGAETFF | TGTGCCAGCAGCTTAGTCACGGGGGGCGCCGAGACTTTCTTT
- | TRBJ1-3 | TRBV19 | TRBD1 | CASGRGTGPNSGNTIYF | TGTGCCAGTGGCCGAGGGACAGGGCCTAATTCTGGAAACACCATATATTTT
- | TRBJ2-7 | TRBV19 | - | CASSGTTVSYEQYF | TGTGCCAGTAGTGGGACAACCGTCTCCTACGAGCAGTACTTC
- | TRBJ2-7 | TRBV4-1 | TRBD2 | CASSQEPPGTSGRAWQYF | TGCGCCAGCAGCCAGGAACCCCCCGGGACTAGCGGGAGGGCCTGGCAGTACTTC
- | TRBJ1-5 | TRBV19 | TRBD1 | CASSTRQGVGISNQPQHF | TGTGCCAGTAGTACCCGACAGGGAGTAGGGATTAGCAATCAGCCCCAGCATTTT
few | TRBJ1-4 | TRBV6-5 | - | CASSLGQINEKLFF | TGTGCCAGCAGCCTCGGACAGATTAATGAAAAACTGTTTTTT
- | TRBJ2-1 | TRBV7-2 | TRBD1 | CASSSDRVGFQQFF | TGTGCCAGCAGCTCGGACAGGGTGGGTTTTCAGCAGTTCTTC
- | TRBJ2-3 | TRBV6-6 | - | CASSYARGGTDTQYF | TGTGCCAGCAGTTACGCTAGAGGGGGTACAGATACGCAGTATTTT
- | TRBJ1-4 | TRBV7-9 | TRBD1 | CASSPQRQGLTLFF | TGTGCCAGCAGCCCCCAGAGACAGGGATTAACGCTGTTTTTT
- | TRBJ1-4 | TRBV9 | TRBD1 | CASSVSQGAGEKLFF | TGTGCCAGCAGCGTATCACAGGGGGCTGGAGAAAAACTGTTTTTT
- | TRBJ1-1 | TRBV15 | TRBD1 | CATSRDLRGPNTEAFF | TGTGCCACCAGCAGAGATTTGAGGGGGCCGAACACTGAAGCTTTCTTT
- | TRBJ2-7 | TRBV3-1/TRBV3-2 | TRBD1 | CASSRDRSSYEQYF | TGTGCCAGCAGCCGGGACAGGAGCTCCTACGAGCAGTACTTC
- | TRBJ1-1 | TRBV6-5 | TRBD1 | CASSLQQGGGTEAFF | TGTGCCAGCAGCCTTCAACAGGGGGGAGGCACTGAAGCTTTCTTT
many | TRBJ2-2 | TRBV19 | - | CASSPTGEVAGELFF | TGTGCCAGTAGTCCTACAGGGGAGGTCGCCGGGGAGCTGTTTTTT
- | TRBJ2-7 | TRBV18 | - | CASSPGHLIYEQYF | TGTGCCAGCTCACCGGGACACTTAATCTACGAGCAGTACTTC
few | TRBJ1-5 | TRBV19 | - | CASRGGGRGNQPQHF | TGTGCCAGTAGGGGGGGAGGCCGCGGCAATCAGCCCCAGCATTTT
- | TRBJ1-1 | TRBV5-1 | - | CASSLDTYTEAFF | TGCGCCAGCAGCTTGGACACCTACACTGAAGCTTTCTTT
- | TRBJ2-1 | TRBV18 | - | CASSPPIYETTEQFF | TGTGCCAGCTCACCACCTATCTATGAGACAACTGAGCAGTTCTTC
once | TRBJ1-1 | TRBV7-2 | - | CASSGRTVGTEAFF | TGTGCCAGCAGCGGCCGGACAGTGGGGACTGAAGCTTTCTTT
- | TRBJ2-3 | TRBV11-3 | TRBD2 | CASSSGLAPDTQYF | TGTGCCAGCAGCTCTGGACTAGCGCCAGATACGCAGTATTTT
- | TRBJ1-2 | TRBV6-6 | TRBD1 | CASSSDRGIYGYTF | TGTGCCAGCAGTTCTGACAGGGGTATCTATGGCTACACCTTC
- | TRBJ2-7 | TRBV21-1 | - | CASSQTGLDTSYEQYF | TGTGCCAGCAGCCAGACAGGGCTAGACACCTCCTACGAGCAGTACTTC
- | TRBJ2-7 | TRBV5-8 | TRBD1 | CASSFQGEDYEQYF | TGTGCCAGCAGCTTCCAGGGGGAAGACTACGAGCAGTACTTC
few | TRBJ1-1 | TRBV6-6 | - | CASSYPGERNTEAFF | TGTGCCAGCAGTTACCCCGGGGAGCGCAACACTGAAGCTTTCTTT
- | TRBJ2-1 | TRBV9 | TRBD1 | CASSGNRQGAGEQFF | TGTGCCAGCAGCGGGAACAGACAGGGGGCCGGTGAGCAGTTCTTC
- | TRBJ2-5 | TRBV9 | TRBD2 | CASSTGTSGGARSRETQYF | TGTGCCAGCAGCACCGGGACTAGCGGGGGGGCCAGGTCGCGAGAGACCCAGTACTTC
- | TRBJ2-7 | TRBV3-1/TRBV3-2 | TRBD1 | CASSSDGTASYEQYF | TGTGCCAGCAGCTCAGATGGGACAGCGAGCTACGAGCAGTACTTC
- | TRBJ2-1 | TRBV6-6 | - | CASSYGFSEQFF | TGTGCCAGCAGTTACGGTTTTAGTGAGCAGTTCTTC
once | TRBJ2-3 | TRBV12-3/TRBV12-4 | - | CASSLREGDTQYF | TGTGCCAGCAGTTTACGGGAAGGAGATACGCAGTATTTT
- | TRBJ1-4 | TRBV3-1/TRBV3-2 | - | CASSLTSVTRGNEKLFF | TGTGCCAGCAGCCTAACAAGCGTAACCAGGGGAAATGAAAAACTGTTTTTT
- | TRBJ2-1 | TRBV30 | - | CAWQGRNEQFF | TGTGCCTGGCAGGGGCGGAATGAGCAGTTCTTC